This TCR beta chain was recovered during a study of blood T cells in healthy people across ages. Regarding the study as a whole: Naive and antigen-experienced cells were not separated, limiting conclusive comparison. In these data, TCR beta diversity tracked strongly with naive T cell percentage. Fewer expanded clones and more diversity marked long-lived versus aged donors.

Note on this clonotype: The antigen is unknown.

With 7 bases clipped from V and 5 bases from J, the junction kept 7 bases outside the gene matches. Germline assignment: CDR1 LNHNV and CDR2 YYDKDF (reference sequence). The CDR3 consists of 15 residues. The second PCR ran about 6 to 12 cycles with a sample-barcoded 5' primer and J-beta primers. TCRdb reanalysed the 5' RACE reads using MiXCR and keeps one entry per CDR3 protein. The sample lists about 1.1 million distinct CDR3 sequences; roughly two fifths were seen once. The V gene is TRBV15, the J gene TRBJ1-6, with 8 bases fitting TRBD1. Sample: blood. This TCR was sampled from a man aged 18 to 35 in good health. CDR3 nucleotides: TGTGCCACCATGAAGGACAGGGTTGATAATTCACCCCTCCACTTT. It translates to CATMKDRVDNSPLHF.